These T cell receptor beta chains were read from a single sample in a study of identical twins. TCRdb re-derived calls from the 5' RACE reads in MiXCR, one entry per CDR3 protein. This table holds approximately 190,000 distinct CDR3 sequences, around a sixth found once. Another study also made use of these data, one on T cells expressing NK-cell markers.

The sample taken for sequencing was CD8+ T cells sorted from blood. The receptor set was obtained from a woman aged 18-35 years in good health. CDR3s include the opening cysteine and the closing phenylalanine or tryptophan. A D gene is named only where the DNA matches it firmly. For some rows the clone size is stated as once, few or many, or as a class when expanded; others skip it.

v_gene	abundance	d_gene	j_gene	CDR3aa	CDR3nt
TRBV5-6	.	.	TRBJ2-5	CASTAPSGRSQETQYF	TGTGCCAGCACCGCCCCATCGGGCCGGTCCCAAGAGACCCAGTACTTC
TRBV15	.	.	TRBJ2-3	CATSSVGSTDTQYF	TGTGCCACCAGCAGCGTGGGTTCCACAGATACGCAGTATTTT
TRBV12-3/TRBV12-4	.	.	TRBJ2-5	CASSFVLGIETQYF	TGTGCCAGCAGTTTTGTCCTAGGTATTGAGACCCAGTACTTC
TRBV7-9	.	.	TRBJ1-4	CASSLDARGEKLFF	TGTGCCAGCAGCTTGGACGCGAGGGGTGAAAAACTGTTTTTT
TRBV29-1	few	TRBD1	TRBJ1-1	CSVVGTESMNTEAFF	TGCAGCGTGGTTGGGACAGAGAGCATGAACACTGAAGCTTTCTTT
TRBV29-1	few	TRBD1	TRBJ1-2	CSVQSGTVDGYTF	TGCAGCGTCCAATCCGGGACAGTAGACGGCTACACCTTC
TRBV10-2	once	.	TRBJ1-2	CASSGSRTYGYTF	TGCGCCAGCAGTGGCAGCAGAACCTATGGCTACACCTTC
TRBV20-1	few	.	TRBJ2-7	CSARTHSSYEQYF	TGCAGTGCTCGGACTCATAGCTCCTACGAGCAGTACTTC
TRBV12-3/TRBV12-4	few	.	TRBJ1-5	CASSFGVGQPQHF	TGTGCCAGCAGTTTTGGGGTGGGTCAGCCCCAGCATTTT
TRBV27	few	.	TRBJ2-6	CASSLSPGSGANVLTF	TGTGCCAGCAGTTTATCACCGGGATCTGGGGCCAACGTCCTGACTTTC